This TCR beta chain was documented in a study of CD8+ T cells in alopecia areata. The treatment is: oral pan-JAK inhibitor, 5-10 mg twice daily. The authors extracted RNA and reverse transcribed it into cDNA as the sequencing template. Measured with immunoSEQ multiplex PCR; TCRdb has only the in-frame clones, and not every one. The data contain 98,000 or so clones, 61% of them singletons. After removal of 6 bases from V and 9 bases from J, the junction contained 8 bases not matched to a gene. The CDR3 is 14 residues long. Per germline, CDR1 SQVTM and CDR2 ANQGSEA. This TCR was recovered from a human donor with alopecia areata. The genes are TRBV29-1 and TRBJ2-1; 13 bases align to TRBD2. The sample consisted of CD8+ T cells sorted from blood, taken at week 4, from a patient treated with tofacitinib. The CDR3 loop is CSVETSGRATEQFF. The CDR3 bases are TGCAGCGTCGAAACTAGCGGGAGGGCCACTGAGCAGTTCTTC.